This TCR beta chain was observed in a study of CD8+ T cells in alopecia areata. Study-level points and caveats: The study found higher clonality in lesional than normal scalp, especially in alopecia totalis/universalis. Sequencing of scalp samples also captures resident alphabeta T cells of normal skin.

Sorting of PBMCs yielded the CD4+ and CD8+ T cells. RNA extraction and reverse transcription yielded cDNA as sequencing template. TCRdb's table, derived via immunoSEQ multiplex PCR, lists solely in-frame clones and lacks some. The repertoire has 55,000 to 65,000 clones, roughly 47% of them found once; the top ten carry 45% to 60%. CDR1 is DFQATT, CDR2 SNEGSKA, per germline (reference sequence). V was clipped by 3 bases and J by 5 bases, with 5 bases between them. This CDR3 comprises 11 residues. About this clone itself: Its antigen is still unknown.

This TCR derives from a human donor with alopecia areata. The sequencing sample was made of NKG2D-low CD8+ T cells sorted from blood. The rearrangement links TRBV20-1 to TRBJ2-1, with D unclear. The CDR3 region has the DNA TGCAGTGCTAGGCTTCACAATGAGCAGTTCTTC. Translating gives CSARLHNEQFF.